This TCR beta chain was sequenced during a study of CD8 T cells in ankylosing spondylitis (dated by TCRdb to about 2017). A note on the overall study: The study profiled T cell receptor beta repertoires in healthy donors and ankylosing spondylitis patients to find disease-linked TCR variants. Peripheral blood was sampled, and synovial fluid was also collected from ankylosing spondylitis patients. The whole study cohort included some 100 healthy donors and over 20 ankylosing spondylitis patients. Broad study findings and their caveats: The disease-linked clones had a CD8+ phenotype and were found at relatively low frequencies in peripheral blood. Significant enrichment of the disease-linked clones was reported in matched synovial fluid samples from ankylosing spondylitis patients. Some TCR beta motif variants had previously been reported in synovial fluid and blood of reactive arthritis patients, which suggested common disease-initiation mechanisms. A TCR beta motif of about eight highly homologous amino acid variants appeared characteristic of blood from ankylosing spondylitis patients.

As encoded in the germline V gene, CDR1 is SGHDT while CDR2 is YYEEEE. Counted from cysteine to phenylalanine, this CDR3 has 12 amino acids. Only CDR3 DNA remains: 36 bases, in frame from the first base. Trimming removed 5 bases from V and 4 bases from J, leaving 9 bases between the germline ends. This clonotype was counted only a few times. Its specific antigen is unknown. Base-call qualities are not available, and no considerably larger clone is one nucleotide away. The listed sequencing device is Illumina HiSeq 2500. TCR beta libraries were prepared by quantitative 5'-RACE with molecular barcodes. The published analysis was carried out like this. A new computational method, built on a probabilistic model of VDJ rearrangement, was used to identify disease-linked TCR variants. TCRdb reran the public reads through fastp at Q25 and MiXCR, keeping productive beta chains. CDR3 protein duplicates are merged, each entry listing the most common genes and DNA. The V and J calls were not made by the authors but by TCRdb's processing. The sample contains about 170,000 distinct CDR3 sequences, approximately 20% of them found a single time. Over 7% of the sample goes to the ten largest clones.

Specimen: blood, either unsorted or a sorted T cell fraction (not recorded which). The chain is encoded by TRBV5-6 joined to TRBJ1-2; TRBD1 is perhaps the D gene, given 5 matching bases. This clonotype originated in a male donor with ankylosing spondylitis or in good health (not recorded which). The sequenced DNA is TGTGCCAGCAGAACGGGGCCCTATGGCTACACCTTC. It is translated as CASRTGPYGYTF.